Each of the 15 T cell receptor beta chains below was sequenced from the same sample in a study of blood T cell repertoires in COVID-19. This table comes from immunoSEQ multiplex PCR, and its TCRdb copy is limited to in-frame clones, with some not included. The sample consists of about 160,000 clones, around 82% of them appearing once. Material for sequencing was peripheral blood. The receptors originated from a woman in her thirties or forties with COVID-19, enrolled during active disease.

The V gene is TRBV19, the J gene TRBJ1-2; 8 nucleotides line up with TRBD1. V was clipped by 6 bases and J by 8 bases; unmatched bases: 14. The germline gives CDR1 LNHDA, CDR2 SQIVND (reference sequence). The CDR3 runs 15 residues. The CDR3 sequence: CASRPSGTGVWGYTF. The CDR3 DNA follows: TGTGCCAGTAGACCAAGCGGGACAGGCGTTTGGGGCTACACCTTC. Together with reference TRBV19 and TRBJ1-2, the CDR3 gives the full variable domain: DGGITQSPKYLFRKEGQNVTLSCEQNLNHDAMYWYRQDPGQGLRLIYYSQIVNDFQKGDIAEGYSVSREKKESFPLTVTSAQKNPTAFYLCASRPSGTGVWGYTFGSGTRLTVV.

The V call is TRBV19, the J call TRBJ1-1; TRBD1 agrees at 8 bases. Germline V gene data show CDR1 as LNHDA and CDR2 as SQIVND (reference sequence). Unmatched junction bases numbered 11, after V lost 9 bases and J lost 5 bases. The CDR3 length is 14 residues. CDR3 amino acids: CASRWTGSGTEAFF. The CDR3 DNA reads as TGTGCCAGCAGATGGACAGGGTCGGGTACTGAAGCTTTCTTT.

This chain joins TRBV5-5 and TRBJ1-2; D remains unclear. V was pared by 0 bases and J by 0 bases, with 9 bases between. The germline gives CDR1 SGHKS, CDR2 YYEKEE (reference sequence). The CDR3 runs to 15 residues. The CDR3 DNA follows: TGTGCCAGCAGCTTGGGGCGGGAAACTAACTATGGCTACACCTTC. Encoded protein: CASSLGRETNYGYTF.

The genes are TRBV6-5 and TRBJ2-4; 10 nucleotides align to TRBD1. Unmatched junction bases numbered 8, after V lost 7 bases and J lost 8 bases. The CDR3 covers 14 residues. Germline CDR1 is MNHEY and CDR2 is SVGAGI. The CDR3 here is CASTKTGGRDIQYF. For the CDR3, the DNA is TGTGCCAGCACCAAGACAGGGGGCAGGGACATTCAGTACTTC.

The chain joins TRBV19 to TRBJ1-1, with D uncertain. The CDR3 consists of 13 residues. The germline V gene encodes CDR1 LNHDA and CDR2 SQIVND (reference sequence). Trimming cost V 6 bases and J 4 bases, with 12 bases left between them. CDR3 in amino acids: CASSLFSSTEAFF. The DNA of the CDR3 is TGTGCCAGTAGCCTGTTTAGTAGCACTGAAGCTTTCTTT.

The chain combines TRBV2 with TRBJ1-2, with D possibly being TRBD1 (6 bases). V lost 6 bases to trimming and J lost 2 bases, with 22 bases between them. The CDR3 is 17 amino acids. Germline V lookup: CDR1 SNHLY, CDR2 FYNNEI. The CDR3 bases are TGTGCCAGCAGACTTAGAGGGGGAGACGGAAGCAACTATGGCTACACCTTC. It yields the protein CASRLRGGDGSNYGYTF.

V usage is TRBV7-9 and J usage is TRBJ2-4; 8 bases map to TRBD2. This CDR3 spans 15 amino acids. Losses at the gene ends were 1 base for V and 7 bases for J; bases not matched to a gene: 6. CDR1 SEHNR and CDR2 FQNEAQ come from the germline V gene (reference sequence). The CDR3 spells CASSLEGLVGNIQYF. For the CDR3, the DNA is TGTGCCAGCAGCTTAGAGGGACTAGTGGGGAACATTCAGTACTTC. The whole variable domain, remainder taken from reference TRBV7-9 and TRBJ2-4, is DTGVSQNPRHKITKRGQNVTFRCDPISEHNRLYWYRQTLGQGPEFLTYFQNEAQLEKSRLLSDRFSAERPKGSFSTLEIQRTEQGDSAMYLCASSLEGLVGNIQYFGAGTRLSVL.

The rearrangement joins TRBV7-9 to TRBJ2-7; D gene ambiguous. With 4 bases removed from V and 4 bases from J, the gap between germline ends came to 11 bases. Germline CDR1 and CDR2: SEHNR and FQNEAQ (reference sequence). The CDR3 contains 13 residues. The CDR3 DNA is TGTGCCAGCAGCTCCTTTTTGGAGTACGAGCAGTACTTC. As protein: CASSSFLEYEQYF.

This CDR3 is CASSPQETQYF. The CDR3 nucleotides are TGTGCCAGCAGCCCTCAAGAGACCCAGTACTTC. The chain recombines TRBV6-6 with TRBJ2-5; D remains ambiguous. V lost 6 bases and J lost 2, with 4 bases in between. Per the germline V gene, CDR1 is MNHNY and CDR2 is SVGAGI (reference sequence). CDR3 length: 11 amino acids.

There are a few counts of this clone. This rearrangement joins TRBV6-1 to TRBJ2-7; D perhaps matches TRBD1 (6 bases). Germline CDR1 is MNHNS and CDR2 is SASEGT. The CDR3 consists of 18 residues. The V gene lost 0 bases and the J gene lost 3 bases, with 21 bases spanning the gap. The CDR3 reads CASSEATPDRSIVYEQYF. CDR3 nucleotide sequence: TGTGCCAGCAGTGAAGCGACTCCAGACAGGAGCATTGTCTACGAGCAGTACTTC.

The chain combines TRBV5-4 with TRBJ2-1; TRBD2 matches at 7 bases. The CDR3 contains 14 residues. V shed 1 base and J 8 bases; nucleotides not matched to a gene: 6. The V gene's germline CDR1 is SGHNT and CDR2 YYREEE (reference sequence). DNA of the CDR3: TGTGCCAGCAGCTTGAGGGCGGGAGAAGATGAGCAGTTCTTC. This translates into CASSLRAGEDEQFF. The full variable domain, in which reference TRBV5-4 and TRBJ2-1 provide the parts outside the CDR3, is ETGVTQSPTHLIKTRGQQVTLRCSSQSGHNTVSWYQQALGQGPQFIFQYYREEENGRGNFPPRFSGLQFPNYSSELNVNALELDDSALYLCASSLRAGEDEQFFGPGTRLTVL.

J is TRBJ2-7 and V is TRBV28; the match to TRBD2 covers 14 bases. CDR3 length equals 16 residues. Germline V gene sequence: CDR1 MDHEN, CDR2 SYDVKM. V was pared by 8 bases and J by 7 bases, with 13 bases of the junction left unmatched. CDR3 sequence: CASGLAGGISGWEQYF. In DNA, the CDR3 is TGTGCCAGCGGACTAGCGGGAGGTATTTCCGGTTGGGAGCAGTACTTC. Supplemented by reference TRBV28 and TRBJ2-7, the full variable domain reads DVKVTQSSRYLVKRTGEKVFLECVQDMDHENMFWYRQDPGLGLRLIYFSYDVKMKEKGDIPEGYSVSREKKERFSLILESASTNQTSMYLCASGLAGGISGWEQYFGPGTRLTVT.

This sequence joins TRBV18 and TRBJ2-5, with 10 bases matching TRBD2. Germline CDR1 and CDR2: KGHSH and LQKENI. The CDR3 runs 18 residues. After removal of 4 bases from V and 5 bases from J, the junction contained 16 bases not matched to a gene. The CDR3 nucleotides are TGTGCCAGCTCACACGGAAATCTAGCGGGAGTTTCCAGGGAGACCCAGTACTTC. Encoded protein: CASSHGNLAGVSRETQYF.

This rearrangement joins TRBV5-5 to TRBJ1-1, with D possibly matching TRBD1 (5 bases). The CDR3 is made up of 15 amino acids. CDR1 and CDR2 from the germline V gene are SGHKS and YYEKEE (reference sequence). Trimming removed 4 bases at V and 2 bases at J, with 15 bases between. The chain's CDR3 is CASSRDVGANTEAFF. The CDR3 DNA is TGTGCCAGCAGCCGTGATGTTGGGGCCAACACTGAAGCTTTCTTT.

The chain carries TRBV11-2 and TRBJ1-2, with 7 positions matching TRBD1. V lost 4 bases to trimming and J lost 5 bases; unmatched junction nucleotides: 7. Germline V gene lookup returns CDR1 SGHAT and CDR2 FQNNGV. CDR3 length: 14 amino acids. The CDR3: CASSSSNRGYGYTF. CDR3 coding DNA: TGTGCCAGCAGCTCGTCCAACAGGGGTTATGGCTACACCTTC.